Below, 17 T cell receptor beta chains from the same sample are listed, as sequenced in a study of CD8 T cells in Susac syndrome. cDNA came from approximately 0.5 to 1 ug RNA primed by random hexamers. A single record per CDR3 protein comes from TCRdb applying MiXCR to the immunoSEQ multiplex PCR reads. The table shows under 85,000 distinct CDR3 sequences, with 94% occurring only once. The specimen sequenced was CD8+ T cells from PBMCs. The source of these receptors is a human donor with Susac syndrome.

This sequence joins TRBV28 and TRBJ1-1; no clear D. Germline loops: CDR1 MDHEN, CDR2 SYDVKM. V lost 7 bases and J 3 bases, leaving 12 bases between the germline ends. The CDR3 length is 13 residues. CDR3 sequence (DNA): TGTGCCAGCATCGAAGGAGGTTACACTGAAGCTTTCTTT. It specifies CASIEGGYTEAFF.

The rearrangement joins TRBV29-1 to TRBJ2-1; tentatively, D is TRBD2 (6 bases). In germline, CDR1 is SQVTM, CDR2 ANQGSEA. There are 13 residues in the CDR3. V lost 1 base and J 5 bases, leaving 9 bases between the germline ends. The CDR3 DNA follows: TGCAGCGTTGAAGGTATAGCGGACAATGAGCAGTTCTTC. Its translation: CSVEGIADNEQFF.

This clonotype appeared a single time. CDR3 in DNA: TGCGCCAGCAGCCGCACTGGACAGATCAATCAGCCCCAGCATTTT. Residues: CASSRTGQINQPQHF. The chain employs TRBV4-1 and TRBJ1-5; a possible D gene is TRBD1 (6 bases). This CDR3 is 15 amino acids long. V lost 4 bases and J lost 3, with 13 bases in between. The germline CDR1 and CDR2 sequences are MGHRA and YSYEKL.

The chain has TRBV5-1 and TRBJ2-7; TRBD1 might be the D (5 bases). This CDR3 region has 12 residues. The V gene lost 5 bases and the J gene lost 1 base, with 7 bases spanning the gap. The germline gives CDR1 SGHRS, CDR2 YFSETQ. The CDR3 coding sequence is TGCGCCAGCAGTGACAGTTCCTACGAGCAGTACTTC. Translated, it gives CASSDSSYEQYF.

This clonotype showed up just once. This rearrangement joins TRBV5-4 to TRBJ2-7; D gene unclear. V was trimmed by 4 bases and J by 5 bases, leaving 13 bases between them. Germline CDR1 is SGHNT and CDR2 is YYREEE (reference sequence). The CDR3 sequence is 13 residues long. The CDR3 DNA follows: TGTGCCAGCAGCCGGTCCTGGGCCGACGAGCAGTACTTC. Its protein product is CASSRSWADEQYF.

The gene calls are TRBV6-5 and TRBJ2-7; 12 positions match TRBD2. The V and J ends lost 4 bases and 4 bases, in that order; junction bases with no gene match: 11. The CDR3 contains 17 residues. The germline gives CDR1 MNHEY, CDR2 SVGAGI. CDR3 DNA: TGTGCCAGCAGTTCCCCAAGCCTAGCGGGAGGGTTGTACGAGCAGTACTTC. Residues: CASSSPSLAGGLYEQYF.

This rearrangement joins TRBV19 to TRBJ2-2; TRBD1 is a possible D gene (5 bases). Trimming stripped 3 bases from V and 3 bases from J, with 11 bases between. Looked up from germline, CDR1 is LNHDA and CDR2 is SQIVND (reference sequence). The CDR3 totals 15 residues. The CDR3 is CASSIQGRYTGELFF. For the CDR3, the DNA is TGTGCCAGTAGTATCCAGGGAAGATACACCGGGGAGCTGTTTTTT.

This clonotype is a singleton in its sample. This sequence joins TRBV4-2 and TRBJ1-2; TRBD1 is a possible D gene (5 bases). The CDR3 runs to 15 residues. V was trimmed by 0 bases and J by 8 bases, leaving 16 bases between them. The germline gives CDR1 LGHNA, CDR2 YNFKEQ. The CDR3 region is CASSQEEGLERGYTF. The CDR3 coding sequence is TGTGCCAGCAGCCAAGAAGAGGGGTTAGAGCGAGGCTACACCTTC.

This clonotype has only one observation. The CDR3 DNA sequence: TGCAGTGCCCCCGGACAGGTGAACACCGGGGAGCTGTTTTTT. It codes for CSAPGQVNTGELFF. The chain uses TRBV20-1 and TRBJ2-2; 7 positions match TRBD1. The V gene end was trimmed by 6 bases and the J gene end by 1 base; junction bases not matched to a gene: 5. The CDR3 has 14 residues. Per germline, CDR1 DFQATT and CDR2 SNEGSKA (reference sequence).

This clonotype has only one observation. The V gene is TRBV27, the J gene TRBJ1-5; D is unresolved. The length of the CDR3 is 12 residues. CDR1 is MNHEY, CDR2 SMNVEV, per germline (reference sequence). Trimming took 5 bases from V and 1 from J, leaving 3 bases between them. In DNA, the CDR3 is TGTGCCAGCAGTGTGAGCAATCAGCCCCAGCATTTT. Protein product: CASSVSNQPQHF.

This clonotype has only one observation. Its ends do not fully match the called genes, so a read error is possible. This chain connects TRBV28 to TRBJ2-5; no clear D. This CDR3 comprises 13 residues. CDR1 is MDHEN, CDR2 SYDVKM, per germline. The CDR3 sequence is CASRLPHQETQYF. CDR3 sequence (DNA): TGTGCCAGCAGGCTACCCCACCAGGAGACCCAGTACTTC.

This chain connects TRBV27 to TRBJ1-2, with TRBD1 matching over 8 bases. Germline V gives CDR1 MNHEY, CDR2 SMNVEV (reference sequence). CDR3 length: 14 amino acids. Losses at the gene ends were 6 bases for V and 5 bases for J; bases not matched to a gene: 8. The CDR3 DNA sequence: TGTGCCAGCAGACGTACCGGGACAGGATATGGCTACACCTTC. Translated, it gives CASRRTGTGYGYTF.

CDR3 loop: CASSLDGSPREQYF. The CDR3 DNA reads TGCGCCAGCAGCTTGGACGGGAGCCCTCGCGAGCAGTACTTC. The rearrangement links TRBV5-1 to TRBJ2-7; possible D gene TRBD2, 6 bases. The CDR3 contains 14 residues. Germline-derived CDR1 and CDR2 are SGHRS and YFSETQ. The V end lost 0 bases, the J end lost 6 bases, and 13 bases lay between the germline ends.

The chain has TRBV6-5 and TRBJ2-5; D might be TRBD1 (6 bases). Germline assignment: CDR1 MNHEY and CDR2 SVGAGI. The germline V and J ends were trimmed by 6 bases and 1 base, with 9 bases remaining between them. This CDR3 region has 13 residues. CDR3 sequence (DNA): TGTGCCAGCAGGGGGGCGGGCCAAGAGACCCAGTACTTC. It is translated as CASRGAGQETQYF.

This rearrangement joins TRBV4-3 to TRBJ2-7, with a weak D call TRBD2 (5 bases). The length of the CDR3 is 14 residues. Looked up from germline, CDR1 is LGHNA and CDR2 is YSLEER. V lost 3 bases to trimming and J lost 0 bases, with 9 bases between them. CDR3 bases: TGCGCCAGCAGCCACTCCGGGAACTCCTACGAGCAGTACTTC. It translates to CASSHSGNSYEQYF.

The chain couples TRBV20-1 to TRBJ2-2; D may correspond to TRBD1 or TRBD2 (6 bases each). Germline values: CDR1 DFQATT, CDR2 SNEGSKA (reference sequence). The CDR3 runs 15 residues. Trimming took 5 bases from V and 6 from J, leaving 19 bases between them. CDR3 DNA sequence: TGCAGTGCTTCAACAGGGCTGGGGGAGGCCGGGGAGCTGTTTTTT. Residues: CSASTGLGEAGELFF.

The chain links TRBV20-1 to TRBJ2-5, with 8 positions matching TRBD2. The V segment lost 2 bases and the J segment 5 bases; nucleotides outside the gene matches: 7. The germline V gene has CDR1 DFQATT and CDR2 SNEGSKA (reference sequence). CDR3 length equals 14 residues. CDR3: CSARTGGAVETQYF. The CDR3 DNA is TGCAGTGCTAGAACCGGGGGGGCCGTGGAGACCCAGTACTTC.